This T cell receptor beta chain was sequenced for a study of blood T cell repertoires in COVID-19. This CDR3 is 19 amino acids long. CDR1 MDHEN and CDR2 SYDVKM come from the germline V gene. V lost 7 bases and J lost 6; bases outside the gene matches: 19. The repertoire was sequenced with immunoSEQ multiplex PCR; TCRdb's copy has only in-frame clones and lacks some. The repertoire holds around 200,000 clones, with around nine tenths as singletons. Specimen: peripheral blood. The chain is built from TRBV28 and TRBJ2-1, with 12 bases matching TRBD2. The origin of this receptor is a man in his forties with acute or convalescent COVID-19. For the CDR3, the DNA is TGTGCCAGCACCCCCCCGACGACTAGCGGGGGACCTCGGATCAATGAGCAGTTCTTC. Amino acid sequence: CASTPPTTSGGPRINEQFF.